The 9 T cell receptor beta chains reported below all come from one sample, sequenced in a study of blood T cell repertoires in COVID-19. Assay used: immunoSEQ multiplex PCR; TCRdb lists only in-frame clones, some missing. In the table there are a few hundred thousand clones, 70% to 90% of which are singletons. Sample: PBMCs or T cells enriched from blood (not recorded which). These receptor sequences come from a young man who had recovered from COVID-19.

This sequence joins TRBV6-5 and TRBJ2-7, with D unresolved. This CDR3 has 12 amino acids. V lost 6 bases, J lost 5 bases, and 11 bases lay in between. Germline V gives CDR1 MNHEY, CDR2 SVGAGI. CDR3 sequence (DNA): TGTGCCAGCAGGTCCCAAGCCGACGAGCAGTACTTC. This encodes CASRSQADEQYF.

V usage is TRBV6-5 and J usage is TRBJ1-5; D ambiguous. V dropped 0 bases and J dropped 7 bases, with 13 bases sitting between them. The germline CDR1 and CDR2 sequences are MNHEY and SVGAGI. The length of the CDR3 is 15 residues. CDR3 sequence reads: CASSYSSRERQPQHF. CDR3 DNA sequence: TGTGCCAGCAGTTACTCCTCGAGGGAGAGGCAGCCCCAGCATTTT.

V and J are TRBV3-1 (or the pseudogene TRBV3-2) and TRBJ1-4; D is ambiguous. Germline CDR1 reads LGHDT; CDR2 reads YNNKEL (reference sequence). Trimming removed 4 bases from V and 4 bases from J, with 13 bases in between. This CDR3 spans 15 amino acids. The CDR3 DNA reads TGTGCCAGCAGCCTTCGACAAGGACTTAATGAAAAACTGTTTTTT. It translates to CASSLRQGLNEKLFF.

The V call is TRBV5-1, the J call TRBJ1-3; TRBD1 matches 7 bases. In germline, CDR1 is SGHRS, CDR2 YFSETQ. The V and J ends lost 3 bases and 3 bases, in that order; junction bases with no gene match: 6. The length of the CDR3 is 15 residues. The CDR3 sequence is CASSSDREFGNTIYF. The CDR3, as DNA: TGCGCCAGCAGCTCTGACAGGGAATTTGGAAACACCATATATTTT.

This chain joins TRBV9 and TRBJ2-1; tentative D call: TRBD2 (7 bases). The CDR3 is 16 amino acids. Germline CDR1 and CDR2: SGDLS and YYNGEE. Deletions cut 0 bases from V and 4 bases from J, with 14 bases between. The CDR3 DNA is TGTGCCAGCAGCGTAGCTCCAGAGGGGGGGTACAATGAGCAGTTCTTC. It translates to CASSVAPEGGYNEQFF.

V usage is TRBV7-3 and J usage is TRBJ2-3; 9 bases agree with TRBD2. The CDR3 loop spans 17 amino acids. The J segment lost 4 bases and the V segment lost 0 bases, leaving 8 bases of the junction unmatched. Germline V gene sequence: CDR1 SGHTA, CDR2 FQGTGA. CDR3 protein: CASSLTVRGGVPDTQYF. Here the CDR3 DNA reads TGTGCCAGCAGCTTAACGGTGCGGGGGGGCGTACCAGATACGCAGTATTTT.

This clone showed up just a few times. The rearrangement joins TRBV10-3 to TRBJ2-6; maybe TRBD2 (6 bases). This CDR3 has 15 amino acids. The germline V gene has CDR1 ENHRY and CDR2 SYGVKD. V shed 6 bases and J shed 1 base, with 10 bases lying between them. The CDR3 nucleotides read TGTGCCATCAGCCCGGGGGTTTCTGGGGCCAACGTCCTGACTTTC. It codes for CAISPGVSGANVLTF.

CDR3 sequence reads: CASRVDGGGYNEQFF. CDR3 bases: TGTGCCAGCAGGGTTGACGGGGGGGGCTACAATGAGCAGTTCTTC. The V gene is TRBV6-5, the J gene TRBJ2-1, with TRBD2 matching over 8 bases. Per germline, CDR1 MNHEY and CDR2 SVGAGI. J gave up 3 bases and V 6 bases, and 7 bases lay outside the gene matches. The CDR3 covers 15 residues.

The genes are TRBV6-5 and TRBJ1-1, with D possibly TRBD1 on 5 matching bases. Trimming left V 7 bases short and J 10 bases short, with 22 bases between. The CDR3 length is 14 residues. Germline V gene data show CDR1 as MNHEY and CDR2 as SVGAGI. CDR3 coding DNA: TGTGCCAGCACATGGGGCGTGGGGGACTCGGCAGCTTTCTTT. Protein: CASTWGVGDSAAFF.